This T cell receptor (beta chain) was profiled in a study of CD8+CD57+ T cells in acquired aplastic anemia. Study as a whole: Around 3.2 ug was the average amount of DNA from sorted CD4+ and CD8+ cells.

The length of the CDR3 is 16 residues. The germline CDR1 and CDR2 sequences are SNHLY and FYNNEI. Previously, flow cytometry had revealed CD8+CD57+ cell expansion in the patients chosen for sequencing. Acquired aplastic anemia of severe grade affected all patients. Template material for TCR beta VDJ and CDR3 profiling consisted of genomic DNA. TCRdb ran MiXCR on the reads and lists one entry per CDR3 protein. Found here are 150,000 or so distinct CDR3 sequences, about 50% of them singletons; the top ten hold about an eighth. This clonotype showed up just a few times. An end of the junction differs from the germline gene, which may be a read error.

This clonotype originated in a human donor with aplastic anemia. The rearrangement links TRBV2 to TRBJ2-7, with a possible D match to TRBD1 (6 bases). The sample consisted of sorted CD4+, CD8+, or CD8+CD57+ T cells (not recorded which) from PBMCs. The CDR3 loop reads CAGSYPLDRSQYEQYF. The CDR3 DNA sequence: TGTGCCGGCAGTTACCCTCTCGACAGGAGCCAATACGAGCAGTACTTC.